The next 29 T cell receptor beta chains were all read from a single sample in a study of blood T cells in healthy people across ages. The second PCR ran about 6 to 11 cycles with a sample-barcoded 5' primer and J-beta primers. One entry per CDR3 protein results from TCRdb running MiXCR on the 5' RACE reads. This sample has hundreds of thousands of distinct CDR3 sequences; around 24% occur once, and the top ten carry 8.7%. This same sample was also taken into another study, of T cells of mothers and their children.

Sequencing was done on a sample of blood. The receptors shown here come from a boy aged 10-17 years in good health.

This clonotype was recorded once. The gene calls are TRBV15 and TRBJ2-5; D perhaps matches TRBD2 (6 bases). The J call could be wrong; TRBJ2-1 is a better fit for the DNA end. This CDR3 is 13 amino acids long. Germline V gives CDR1 LNHNV, CDR2 YYDKDF (reference sequence). CDR3 DNA: TGTGCCACCAGCAGAGGTAGCGGAGATGAGCAGTTCTTC. It encodes CATSRGSGDEQFF.

At least ten counts were recorded for this clonotype. The chain is built from TRBV3-1 and TRBJ2-7, with D perhaps matching TRBD1 (5 bases). The V and J ends lost 5 bases and 4 bases respectively, with 6 bases between them. This CDR3 spans 11 amino acids. Germline V gene sequence: CDR1 LGHDT, CDR2 YNNKEL (reference sequence). CDR3 in amino acids: CASSGAYEQYF. The CDR3 DNA reads TGTGCCAGCAGCGGGGCTTACGAGCAGTACTTC.

Ten or more counts support this clonotype. This chain links TRBV28 with TRBJ2-3; D unclear. The ends were cut back, 4 bases at V and 8 bases at J, with 10 bases in the middle. CDR1 and CDR2 (germline): MDHEN, SYDVKM. The CDR3 spans 12 residues. The CDR3 region has the DNA TGTGCCAGCAGTTCGGCGATCGGTACGCAGTATTTT. Protein product: CASSSAIGTQYF.

The sample holds a few counts of this clonotype. J is TRBJ1-2 and V is TRBV3-1, with 10 bases lining up with TRBD1. CDR3 size: 18 residues. Trimming took 5 bases from V and 3 from J; bases not matched to a gene: 15. CDR1 is LGHDT, CDR2 YNNKEL, per germline (reference sequence). For the CDR3, the DNA is TGTGCCAGCAGCTACATAGACAGGGGGCGCCGGTACGACTATGGCTACACCTTC. Translating gives CASSYIDRGRRYDYGYTF.

This chain links TRBV4-1 with TRBJ2-7; the D is unclear. The V and J ends lost 1 base and 2 bases respectively, with 12 bases between them. Germline-derived CDR1 and CDR2 are MGHRA and YSYEKL. The CDR3 length is 15 residues. The CDR3 region is CASSQVSPSAYEQYF. In nucleotides, the CDR3 is TGCGCCAGCAGCCAAGTATCTCCGAGCGCCTACGAGCAGTACTTC.

The chain uses TRBV7-9 and TRBJ2-1; the D gene is possibly TRBD2 (6 bases). Germline V gene data show CDR1 as SEHNR and CDR2 as FQNEAQ (reference sequence). The V end lost 11 bases, the J end lost 10 bases, and 18 bases lay between the germline ends. The CDR3 is 12 residues long. In DNA form, the CDR3 reads TGTGCCCTCCAGGAGGGCGGAGACGAGCAGTTCTTC. This codes for CALQEGGDEQFF.

The chain carries TRBV19 and TRBJ2-7, with unresolved D. Germline V lookup: CDR1 LNHDA, CDR2 SQIVND (reference sequence). The CDR3 is made up of 14 amino acids. V lost 4 bases, J lost 5 bases, and 15 bases lay in between. The CDR3 loop is CASSSLAENHEQYF. CDR3 sequence (DNA): TGTGCCAGTAGTAGTCTGGCAGAAAACCACGAGCAGTACTTC.

The genes are TRBV6-2 or TRBV6-3 and TRBJ2-4; D is ambiguous. V was cut by 6 bases and J by 0 bases, with 15 bases left in between. This CDR3 is 16 amino acids long. Germline CDR1 is MNHEY and CDR2 is SVGEGT. The CDR3 region is CASSPASEIAKNIQYF. CDR3 DNA: TGTGCCAGCAGCCCCGCGTCAGAAATAGCCAAAAACATTCAGTACTTC.

This clonotype was seen only a few times. The J gene is TRBJ2-2, the V gene TRBV6-2 or TRBV6-3, with 10 positions matching TRBD2. Losses at the gene ends were 4 bases for V and 6 bases for J; bases not matched to a gene: 5. This CDR3 is 15 amino acids long. Germline V CDR1 and CDR2: MNHEY, SVGEGT. Written as DNA, the CDR3 is TGTGCCAGCAGTTCGGGGACTAGCGAAGCCGGGGAGCTGTTTTTT. It encodes CASSSGTSEAGELFF.

The chain joins TRBV20-1 to TRBJ1-2; D call uncertain. This CDR3 contains 12 residues. From germline, CDR1 is DFQATT and CDR2 SNEGSKA (reference sequence). The V gene lost 5 bases and the J gene lost 6 bases, with 13 bases spanning the gap. CDR3 in DNA: TGCAGTGCTTGGGAAGATCGAGATGGCTACACCTTC. It specifies CSAWEDRDGYTF.

V gene TRBV28 combines with J gene TRBJ2-1; 13 bases agree with TRBD2. The CDR3 has 18 amino acids. The J segment lost 0 bases and the V segment lost 4 bases, leaving 6 bases of the junction unmatched. The germline CDR1 and CDR2 sequences are MDHEN and SYDVKM. The CDR3: CASSSGLAGANSYNEQFF. The CDR3 DNA reads as TGTGCCAGCAGTTCTGGACTAGCGGGGGCGAACTCCTACAATGAGCAGTTCTTC. The whole variable domain, filled in from reference TRBV28 and TRBJ2-1, reads DVKVTQSSRYLVKRTGEKVFLECVQDMDHENMFWYRQDPGLGLRLIYFSYDVKMKEKGDIPEGYSVSREKKERFSLILESASTNQTSMYLCASSSGLAGANSYNEQFFGPGTRLTVL.

This clonotype was recorded a few times. V usage is TRBV12-3 or TRBV12-4 and J usage is TRBJ1-2; a possible D gene is TRBD1 (6 bases). Trimming pared 6 bases from V and 5 bases from J, leaving 13 bases between. The CDR3 runs to 13 residues. The CDR3 DNA reads TGTGCCAGCAGCCCTCGGGACAAGTATGGCTACACCTTC. Translated: CASSPRDKYGYTF.

The rearrangement uses TRBV7-9 and TRBJ2-2; 8 positions agree with TRBD2. Germline V lookup: CDR1 SEHNR, CDR2 FQNEAQ (reference sequence). The ends lost 5 bases at V and 6 bases at J; junction bases unmatched: 5. This CDR3 has 14 residues. The CDR3 DNA sequence: TGTGCCAGCAGCGTTAGCGGGGAGGCCGGGGAGCTGTTTTTT. Its protein is CASSVSGEAGELFF.

The table lists this clonotype with a few counts. V is TRBV5-1 and J is TRBJ2-1, with 7 bases matching TRBD1. Germline V gives CDR1 SGHRS, CDR2 YFSETQ. The CDR3 sequence is 14 residues long. V gave up 3 bases and J gave up 3 bases; unmatched junction bases: 3. This chain's CDR3 is CASSSGQDYNEQFF. As DNA, the CDR3 is TGCGCCAGCAGCTCTGGACAGGACTACAATGAGCAGTTCTTC.

The chain carries TRBV15 and TRBJ2-1; 9 bases match TRBD2. CDR3 length: 15 amino acids. From germline, CDR1 is LNHNV and CDR2 YYDKDF (reference sequence). V lost 3 bases to trimming and J lost 7 bases; unmatched junction nucleotides: 7. CDR3 DNA: TGTGCCACCAGCAGGCGTCCGGGACTAGCAAATGAGCAGTTCTTC. The encoded protein is CATSRRPGLANEQFF.

This clonotype was picked up a small number of times. This chain's CDR3 is CATKAVTNTGELFF. CDR3 nucleotides: TGTGCCACCAAGGCAGTGACGAACACCGGGGAGCTGTTTTTT. This rearrangement joins TRBV27 to TRBJ2-2; no firm D call. CDR3 length equals 14 residues. CDR1 MNHEY and CDR2 SMNVEV come from the germline V gene (reference sequence). The V end lost 10 bases, the J end lost 0 bases, and 12 bases lay between the germline ends.

The table lists this clonotype with a few counts. The genes are TRBV10-1 and TRBJ2-5, with D tentatively TRBD2 (6 bases). CDR1 WNHNN and CDR2 SYGVQD come from the germline V gene (reference sequence). This CDR3 has 16 amino acids. Trimming cost V 1 base and J 1 base, with 13 bases left between them. The chain's CDR3 is CASSELGGRSQETQYF. Written as DNA, the CDR3 is TGCGCCAGCAGTGAGTTGGGAGGCAGGAGCCAAGAGACCCAGTACTTC.

The rearrangement uses TRBV10-3 and TRBJ2-1; 7 bases fit TRBD1. In germline, CDR1 is ENHRY, CDR2 SYGVKD. Trimming took 11 bases from V and 3 from J; bases not matched to a gene: 7. The CDR3 spans 13 residues. The CDR3 DNA follows: TGTGCCCATAGACAGGGAGTCTACAATGAGCAGTTCTTC. This gives the protein CAHRQGVYNEQFF.

The CDR3 bases are TGTGCCAGCAGCTTAGTGGGGACAGGTGAGCAGTTCTTC. It is translated as CASSLVGTGEQFF. V and J are TRBV7-2 and TRBJ2-5; 8 nucleotides line up with TRBD1. The J call may be in error: the DNA end matches TRBJ2-1 better. The CDR3 extends over 13 amino acids. Looked up from germline, CDR1 is SGHTA and CDR2 is FQGNSA.

The sample holds a few counts of this clonotype. The CDR3 DNA reads TGTGCCAGCAGCCCGCGCGCTGCGGGAGGGCCTGAGACCCAGTACTTC. Translation gives CASSPRAAGGPETQYF. The rearrangement links TRBV7-9 to TRBJ2-5; TRBD2 aligns across 9 bases. The V gene end was trimmed by 5 bases and the J gene end by 5 bases; junction bases not matched to a gene: 12. Per the germline V gene, CDR1 is SEHNR and CDR2 is FQNEAQ (reference sequence). The CDR3 extends over 16 amino acids.

This clonotype was found a few times. A read error may explain this, as a much larger clone is one base away. This chain links TRBV7-2 with TRBJ2-3; tentative D call: TRBD2 (6 bases). CDR3 length: 16 residues. Germline loops: CDR1 SGHTA, CDR2 FQGNSA. Trimming pared 8 bases from V and 3 bases from J, leaving 21 bases between. CDR3 amino acids: CASGPLALARTDTQYF. The CDR3 DNA follows: TGTGCCAGCGGCCCCCTCGCTCTAGCGAGGACAGATACGCAGTATTTT.

This clonotype turned up a few times. The chain carries TRBV7-3 and TRBJ1-3; weak D call: TRBD1 (5 bases). CDR1 and CDR2 (germline): SGHTA, FQGTGA. Trimming left V 2 bases short and J 5 bases short, with 13 bases between. The CDR3 is 15 residues long. The chain's CDR3 is CASSLRGENRNTIYF. The DNA of the CDR3 is TGTGCCAGCAGCTTACGAGGGGAGAATAGAAACACCATATATTTT.

The chain links TRBV29-1 to TRBJ2-1, with a tentative D call TRBD2 (6 bases). Trimming stripped 3 bases from V and 8 bases from J, with 11 bases between. Germline values: CDR1 SQVTM, CDR2 ANQGSEA. The CDR3 sequence is 12 residues long. The CDR3 spells CSVERTGDEQFF. The CDR3 DNA is TGCAGCGTTGAGCGGACGGGGGATGAGCAGTTCTTC.

This clonotype was counted only a few times. The chain has TRBV6-1 and TRBJ1-1, with a tentative D call TRBD1 (5 bases). The CDR3 loop spans 12 amino acids. V dropped 11 bases and J dropped 1 base, with 11 bases sitting between them. Germline loops: CDR1 MNHNS, CDR2 SASEGT. CDR3 amino acids: CAARGGNTEAFF. CDR3 in DNA: TGTGCCGCTAGGGGAGGGAACACTGAAGCTTTCTTT.

This clonotype was detected only a few times. V usage is TRBV20-1 and J usage is TRBJ1-5; D perhaps matches TRBD1 (6 bases). The CDR3 length is 16 residues. Trimming stripped 0 bases from V and 4 bases from J, with 16 bases between. Per the germline V gene, CDR1 is DFQATT and CDR2 is SNEGSKA (reference sequence). The CDR3 region has the DNA TGCAGTGCTAGAGATTGGCGGCAGGGGTCGAATCAGCCCCAGCATTTT. This codes for CSARDWRQGSNQPQHF.

This clonotype was counted between two and nine times. The V call is TRBV28, the J call TRBJ1-2; D unresolved. V lost 5 bases and J 13 bases, leaving 17 bases between the germline ends. Germline V gives CDR1 MDHEN, CDR2 SYDVKM. The CDR3 is made up of 12 amino acids. This chain's CDR3 is CASSGSDGRSTF. DNA of the CDR3: TGTGCCAGCAGTGGATCGGACGGACGAAGCACCTTC.

In this sample, this clonotype turned up many times. The CDR3 bases are TGTGCCAGCAGCTTCGCCGGGACAGGGGGAGAGACCCAGTACTTC. Its protein product is CASSFAGTGGETQYF. V gene TRBV7-3 combines with J gene TRBJ2-5; the match to TRBD1 covers 11 bases. Germline lookup yields CDR1 SGHTA and CDR2 FQGTGA. V shed 3 bases, J shed 4 bases, and the junction held 4 bases outside the gene matches. The CDR3 runs 15 residues.

This clonotype was detected only once. The genes are TRBV4-2 and TRBJ2-5; unclear D gene. The assigned J gene may be wrong: the sequence end matches TRBJ2-1 better. The germline CDR1 and CDR2 sequences are LGHNA and YNFKEQ. The CDR3 is made up of 13 amino acids. The CDR3 sequence is CASSQDTTNEQFF. In nucleotides, the CDR3 is TGTGCCAGCAGCCAAGATACCACCAATGAGCAGTTCTTC.

The rearrangement uses TRBV20-1 and TRBJ2-1; TRBD2 matches at 7 bases. In germline, CDR1 is DFQATT, CDR2 SNEGSKA (reference sequence). The CDR3 has 16 residues. Unmatched junction bases numbered 7, after V lost 0 bases and J lost 2 bases. The CDR3 spells CSARDGGRGAYNEQFF. CDR3 DNA sequence: TGCAGTGCTAGAGATGGCGGACGGGGGGCCTACAATGAGCAGTTCTTC.